Listed below are T cell receptor beta chains from one sample, sequenced in a study of T cells in Graves' hyperthyroidism and ophthalmopathy. MiXCR, applied by TCRdb to the multiplex PCR reads, yields one record per CDR3 protein. Of approximately 530,000 distinct CDR3 sequences in the sample, 20% were seen once. The specimen sequenced was blood. The receptors here all came from a man aged 40-50 years with Graves' ophthalmopathy. The conserved cysteine and the conserved F or W are not part of the CDR3 here. The order of the fields is CDR3 protein, J gene, V gene.

ASSLSGVAGGANEQF,TRBJ2-1,TRBV5-1
ATSDLLGGEQF,TRBJ2-1,TRBV24-1
ASSIGRGDYEQY,TRBJ2-7,TRBV19
TSSPLGVSNQPQH,TRBJ1-5,TRBV5-1
ASSEGGLSNQPQH,TRBJ1-5,TRBV6-1
ATSAGALTGGAQY,TRBJ2-3,TRBV24-1
ASSSEAGEGETQY,TRBJ2-5,TRBV7-6
ASSFNIQGSTEAF,TRBJ1-1,TRBV5-1
ASSVEGGAYEQY,TRBJ2-7,TRBV9
ASSQFSGSGELF,TRBJ2-2,TRBV3-1
ASSLNPGGRNEQY,TRBJ2-7,TRBV7-3
ASSPPGTHNNEQF,TRBJ2-1,TRBV19
ASHRDNEQF,TRBJ2-1,TRBV2
ASSQASDSSYEQY,TRBJ2-7,TRBV4-1
ASRATGAPSFFNYGYT,TRBJ1-2,TRBV28
SVSGTSGSEVAQY,TRBJ2-5,TRBV29-1
ASSGQGSYEQY,TRBJ2-7,TRBV19
ASTNLGAAGTQY,TRBJ2-5,TRBV12-3/TRBV12-4
SARTSGGPSYEQY,TRBJ2-7,TRBV20-1
ASSIGSSNYGYT,TRBJ1-2,TRBV19
ASSLNRERAF,TRBJ1-1,TRBV7-9
ASSYRTSGRNEQF,TRBJ2-1,TRBV7-2